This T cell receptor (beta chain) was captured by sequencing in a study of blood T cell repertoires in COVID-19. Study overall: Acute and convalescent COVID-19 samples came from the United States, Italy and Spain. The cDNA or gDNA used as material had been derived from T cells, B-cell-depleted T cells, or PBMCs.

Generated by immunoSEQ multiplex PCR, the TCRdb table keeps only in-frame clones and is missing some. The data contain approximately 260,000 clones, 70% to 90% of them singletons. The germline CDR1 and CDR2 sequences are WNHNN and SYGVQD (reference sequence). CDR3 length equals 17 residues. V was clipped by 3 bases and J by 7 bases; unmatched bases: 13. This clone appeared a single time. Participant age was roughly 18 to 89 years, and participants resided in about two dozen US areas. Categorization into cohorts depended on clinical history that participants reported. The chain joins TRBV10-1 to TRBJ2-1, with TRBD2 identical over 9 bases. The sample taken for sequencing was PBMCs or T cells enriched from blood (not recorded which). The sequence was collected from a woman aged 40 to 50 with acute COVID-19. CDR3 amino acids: CASSEELAGPGTNEQFF. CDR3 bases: TGCGCCAGCAGTGAAGAACTAGCGGGTCCCGGCACTAATGAGCAGTTCTTC.